Presented here are 29 T cell receptor beta chains from one specimen sequenced in a study of blood T cell repertoires in COVID-19. The protocol was immunoSEQ multiplex PCR, while the TCRdb copy is restricted to in-frame clones and leaves out a portion. The sample includes 250,000 or so clones, around 90% of them seen just once. Material: PBMCs or T cells enriched from blood (not recorded which). These receptors came from a woman under 40 with acute COVID-19.

The rearrangement links TRBV25-1 to TRBJ1-2, with 11 nucleotides matching TRBD1. The CDR3 covers 14 residues. The germline V gene has CDR1 MGHDK and CDR2 SYGVNS. V shed 7 bases and J 2 bases; nucleotides not matched to a gene: 3. As DNA, the CDR3 is TGTGCCAGCACCGGACAGGGGGCGAACTATGGCTACACCTTC. This encodes CASTGQGANYGYTF.

In this sample, this clone turned up a few times. This chain links TRBV7-2 with TRBJ1-6; D gene uncertain. V lost 5 bases, J lost 5 bases, and 4 bases lay in between. The CDR3 is made up of 12 amino acids. Germline CDR1 is SGHTA and CDR2 is FQGNSA. The CDR3 sequence: CASSQNNSPLHF. The DNA of the CDR3 is TGTGCCAGCAGCCAGAATAATTCACCCCTCCACTTT.

The rearrangement links TRBV4-1 to TRBJ2-1; D may be TRBD2 (5 bases). This CDR3 is built from 15 residues. V lost 5 bases, J lost 1 base, and 12 bases lay in between. In germline, CDR1 is MGHRA, CDR2 YSYEKL. CDR3 sequence: CASSLGAGSYNEQFF. CDR3 nucleotides: TGCGCCAGCAGCTTGGGAGCTGGGTCCTACAATGAGCAGTTCTTC.

This CDR3 is CASSEIRGNGYTF. CDR3 bases: TGTGCCAGCAGCGAAATTAGGGGTAATGGCTACACCTTC. The J gene is TRBJ1-2, the V gene TRBV7-2, with D possibly being TRBD1 (5 bases). The CDR3 extends over 13 amino acids. Looked up from germline, CDR1 is SGHTA and CDR2 is FQGNSA. Trimming removed 5 bases from V and 6 bases from J, with 13 bases in between.

The J gene is TRBJ1-1, the V gene TRBV7-6; TRBD1 is a possible D gene (6 bases). V was cut by 1 base and J by 5 bases, with 20 bases left in between. The CDR3 spans 17 residues. Looked up from germline, CDR1 is SGHVS and CDR2 is FNYEAQ. CDR3 sequence: CASSLDTPLDRPTEAFF. The CDR3 DNA follows: TGTGCCAGCAGCTTAGATACTCCGCTAGACAGGCCAACTGAAGCTTTCTTT. The full variable domain, in which reference TRBV7-6 and TRBJ1-1 provide the parts outside the CDR3, is GAGVSQSPRYKVTKRGQDVALRCDPISGHVSLYWYRQALGQGPEFLTYFNYEAQQDKSGLPNDRFSAERPEGSISTLTIQRTEQRDSAMYRCASSLDTPLDRPTEAFFGQGTRLTVV.

V usage is TRBV11-2 and J usage is TRBJ1-1, with TRBD1 as a possible D gene (5 bases). The germline V gene has CDR1 SGHAT and CDR2 FQNNGV. This CDR3 is built from 17 residues. V gave up 1 base and J gave up 0 bases, with 15 bases separating them. The CDR3 is CASSLGRRTRMNTEAFF. In DNA form, the CDR3 reads TGTGCCAGCAGCTTAGGGCGTAGGACACGGATGAACACTGAAGCTTTCTTT.

The chain combines TRBV5-5 with TRBJ1-2; D is uncertain. The CDR3 covers 16 residues. Germline CDR1 and CDR2: SGHKS and YYEKEE (reference sequence). V was shortened by 6 bases and J by 5 bases, with 23 bases between the two germline ends. The DNA for the CDR3 is TGTGCCAGCACCAAAGCGCGGGCCTACAAAGATTATGGCTACACCTTC. Its protein product is CASTKARAYKDYGYTF.

V gene TRBV12-3 or TRBV12-4 combines with J gene TRBJ2-5; TRBD1 aligns across 8 bases. V shed 6 bases, J shed 3 bases, and the junction held 3 bases outside the gene matches. This CDR3 is 13 amino acids long. The CDR3 region has the DNA TGTGCCAGCAGCCTGACAGGGGAAGAGACCCAGTACTTC. This gives the protein CASSLTGEETQYF.

The chain carries TRBV6-2 or TRBV6-3 and TRBJ1-5; no firm D call. CDR1 and CDR2 (germline): MNHEY, SVGEGT. With 2 bases removed from V and 7 bases from J, the gap between germline ends came to 15 bases. The CDR3 is made up of 15 amino acids. The CDR3 DNA reads as TGTGCCAGCAGTTACGGTAACGCACAGAACCAGCCCCAGCATTTT. The encoded protein is CASSYGNAQNQPQHF.

The chain links TRBV4-1 to TRBJ2-1; 10 positions match TRBD2. V lost 4 bases and J lost 13; bases outside the gene matches: 13. CDR3 size: 15 residues. CDR1 and CDR2 from the germline V gene are MGHRA and YSYEKL. CDR3 DNA sequence: TGCGCCAGCAGCCTCAGAGCGGGGGGGCCCGTAGTTCAGTTCTTC. As protein: CASSLRAGGPVVQFF.

J is TRBJ1-1 and V is TRBV6-5, with TRBD1 matching over 9 bases. J gave up 2 bases and V 10 bases, and 5 bases lay outside the gene matches. CDR1 and CDR2 (germline): MNHEY, SVGAGI. The CDR3 runs to 13 residues. The CDR3, as DNA: TGTGCCATCCACAGGGGGCGCAACACTGAAGCTTTCTTT. Amino acid sequence: CAIHRGRNTEAFF.

The chain recombines TRBV9 with TRBJ2-1; 7 bases align to TRBD1. The CDR3 has 16 amino acids. Per the germline V gene, CDR1 is SGDLS and CDR2 is YYNGEE. The junction had 3 bases not matched to a gene; V was cut back by 0 bases and J by 0 bases. The CDR3 DNA follows: TGTGCCAGCAGCGTAGTCCCAGGGGGCTCCTACAATGAGCAGTTCTTC. Translated: CASSVVPGGSYNEQFF.

This chain connects TRBV19 to TRBJ2-3; the D gene is possibly TRBD1 (5 bases). Germline CDR1 and CDR2: LNHDA and SQIVND (reference sequence). This CDR3 region has 14 residues. V lost 6 bases and J 2 bases, leaving 12 bases between the germline ends. CDR3 amino acids: CASRPQGVTDTQYF. The CDR3 DNA is TGTGCCAGTAGGCCCCAAGGGGTCACAGATACGCAGTATTTT. Using reference TRBV19 and TRBJ2-3 for the parts outside the CDR3, the full variable domain is DGGITQSPKYLFRKEGQNVTLSCEQNLNHDAMYWYRQDPGQGLRLIYYSQIVNDFQKGDIAEGYSVSREKKESFPLTVTSAQKNPTAFYLCASRPQGVTDTQYFGPGTRLTVL.

The chain recombines TRBV3-1 (or the pseudogene TRBV3-2) with TRBJ2-7, with 9 nucleotides matching TRBD2. This CDR3 contains 16 residues. V was clipped by 2 bases and J by 4 bases; unmatched bases: 9. CDR1 is LGHDT and CDR2 is YNNKEL in the germline V gene (reference sequence). CDR3 region: CASSQYIAGEPYEQYF. The CDR3 DNA is TGTGCCAGCAGCCAATATATAGCGGGGGAACCGTACGAGCAGTACTTC.

The chain recombines TRBV6-1 with TRBJ2-2; D possibly corresponds to TRBD2 (5 bases). The V end was cut by 4 bases, the J end by 3 bases, with 18 bases between. CDR1 and CDR2 from the germline V gene are MNHNS and SASEGT. This CDR3 has 17 amino acids. For the CDR3, the DNA is TGTGCCAGCAGTGCCCCGATCAGCGACGGGGACACCGGGGAGCTGTTTTTT. This codes for CASSAPISDGDTGELFF.

A remark on this clone: The sample holds other DNA sequences that translate to the same CDR3. CDR3 coding DNA: TGTGCCAGTAGTATACAGGGGGCTTACGAGCAGTACTTC. This sequence encodes CASSIQGAYEQYF. This chain links TRBV19 with TRBJ2-7; 8 bases match TRBD1. V lost 2 bases to trimming and J lost 4 bases; unmatched junction nucleotides: 1. CDR3 length: 13 residues. Germline V gene data show CDR1 as LNHDA and CDR2 as SQIVND (reference sequence).

The genes are TRBV3-1 (or the pseudogene TRBV3-2) and TRBJ1-5; D unclear. The length of the CDR3 is 14 residues. Germline CDR1 reads LGHDT; CDR2 reads YNNKEL (reference sequence). Trimming took off 2 bases at V and 0 bases at J, with 5 bases between the two ends. CDR3 nucleotides: TGTGCCAGCAGCCAACTCCTTAGCAATCAGCCCCAGCATTTT. Translation gives CASSQLLSNQPQHF.

The CDR3 loop reads CASSSDRDSPLHF. The DNA for the CDR3 is TGTGCCAGCAGCTCCGACAGGGATTCACCCCTCCACTTT. The genes are TRBV7-9 and TRBJ1-6; TRBD1 matches at 7 bases. Germline loops: CDR1 SEHNR, CDR2 FQNEAQ (reference sequence). Trimming at V came to 4 bases and at J to 8 bases, leaving 2 bases not matched to a gene. The CDR3 extends over 13 amino acids.

CDR3 sequence reads: CASSYAPREIIGLNYGYTF. In nucleotides, the CDR3 is TGTGCCAGCAGTTACGCCCCTAGGGAGATTATCGGACTAAACTATGGCTACACCTTC. This chain connects TRBV6-2 or TRBV6-3 to TRBJ1-2, with D uncertain. Germline values: CDR1 MNHEY, CDR2 SVGEGT. Trimming shortened V by 2 bases and J by 2 bases, and 24 bases separated the two germline ends. CDR3 size: 19 residues.

J is TRBJ2-1 and V is TRBV6-2 or TRBV6-3, with D unresolved. Per the germline V gene, CDR1 is MNHEY and CDR2 is SVGEGT. The CDR3 has 15 amino acids. V was cut by 4 bases and J by 7 bases, with 17 bases left in between. CDR3 protein: CASSSPLRLGNEQFF. CDR3 coding DNA: TGTGCCAGCAGTTCCCCCCTGCGGCTTGGAAATGAGCAGTTCTTC.

The chain links TRBV4-1 to TRBJ2-1, with TRBD1 as a possible D gene (6 bases). Trimming took off 4 bases at V and 9 bases at J, with 13 bases between the two ends. Germline values: CDR1 MGHRA, CDR2 YSYEKL. CDR3 length: 13 residues. The CDR3 DNA reads as TGCGCCAGCAGCCCCCCACAGGGTATTGAGCAGTTCTTC. Amino acid sequence: CASSPPQGIEQFF.

The gene calls are TRBV4-2 and TRBJ1-4; D perhaps matches TRBD1 (6 bases). CDR1 and CDR2 (germline): LGHNA, YNFKEQ. V was clipped by 1 base and J by 8 bases, with 17 bases between them. The CDR3 has 16 amino acids. The CDR3 region is CASSQGGAGAREKLFF. The CDR3 DNA sequence: TGTGCCAGCAGCCAAGGGGGTGCAGGGGCGCGAGAAAAACTGTTTTTT.

The chain uses TRBV25-1 and TRBJ2-5, with D possibly being TRBD1 (7 bases). The length of the CDR3 is 14 residues. The germline CDR1 and CDR2 sequences are MGHDK and SYGVNS. V was cut by 3 bases and J by 4 bases, with 12 bases left in between. CDR3: CASSDYRGGETQYF. CDR3 sequence (DNA): TGTGCCAGCAGTGACTACAGGGGAGGAGAGACCCAGTACTTC.

A remark on this clone: The identical CDR3 is also encoded by other nucleotide sequences in the sample. The J gene is TRBJ1-5, the V gene TRBV18, with D unresolved. The CDR3 runs to 13 residues. The germline V gene encodes CDR1 KGHSH and CDR2 LQKENI. Trimming took off 2 bases at V and 3 bases at J, with 5 bases between the two ends. The CDR3 DNA follows: TGTGCCAGCTCACCAGGGCTCAATCAGCCCCAGCATTTT. Translating it yields CASSPGLNQPQHF. The whole variable domain, remainder taken from reference TRBV18 and TRBJ1-5, is NAGVMQNPRHLVRRRGQEARLRCSPMKGHSHVYWYRQLPEEGLKFMVYLQKENIIDESGMPKERFSAEFPKEGPSILRIQQVVRGDSAAYFCASSPGLNQPQHFGDGTRLSIL.

The chain combines TRBV4-1 with TRBJ1-5; 7 bases agree with TRBD1. Trimming removed 1 base from V and 9 bases from J; junction bases left unmatched: 9. CDR1 is MGHRA and CDR2 is YSYEKL in the germline V gene. This CDR3 spans 15 amino acids. The CDR3 reads CASSQVAGGRRPQHF. Here the CDR3 DNA reads TGCGCCAGCAGCCAAGTTGCAGGGGGGCGTCGGCCCCAGCATTTT.

The V and J genes are TRBV7-9 and TRBJ2-5, with TRBD1 as a possible D gene (5 bases). CDR1 is SEHNR, CDR2 FQNEAQ, per germline (reference sequence). The CDR3 spans 14 residues. V lost 5 bases and J lost 7, with 17 bases in between. The CDR3 here is CASSLTASERTQYF. The CDR3 DNA sequence: TGTGCCAGCAGCCTGACAGCTTCCGAAAGGACCCAGTACTTC.

This chain uses TRBV5-1 with TRBJ1-4; the D is unclear. Germline V gives CDR1 SGHRS, CDR2 YFSETQ. V lost 5 bases and J 7 bases, leaving 18 bases between the germline ends. The CDR3 contains 15 residues. CDR3 sequence (DNA): TGCGCCAGCAGTTTAAACAGCCTTAGTGGTGAAAAACTGTTTTTT. It encodes CASSLNSLSGEKLFF.

This chain joins TRBV2 and TRBJ2-1; TRBD1 is a possible D gene (6 bases). The CDR3 extends over 13 amino acids. Germline lookup yields CDR1 SNHLY and CDR2 FYNNEI. The ends were cut back, 5 bases at V and 12 bases at J, with 17 bases in the middle. Here the CDR3 reads CASSPDRPGRQFF. As DNA, the CDR3 is TGTGCCAGCAGTCCTGACAGGCCAGGAAGGCAGTTCTTC.

The chain combines TRBV18 with TRBJ1-2; TRBD1 aligns across 7 bases. The V gene's germline CDR1 is KGHSH and CDR2 LQKENI. The CDR3 covers 14 residues. V trimming: 3 bases; J trimming: 6 bases; junction bases outside the gene matches: 7. CDR3 DNA: TGTGCCAGCTCACCTCAGGGGGATCCGGATGGCTACACCTTC. The encoded protein is CASSPQGDPDGYTF.